The next 21 T cell receptor beta chains were all read from a single sample in a study of human T cells and chemical hapten exposure. Described time point: patch test 3, about 24 weeks after DPC sensitization. Indicated treatment: therapeutic diphenylcyclopropenone sensitization with weekly scalp DPC. Sequencing started from total RNA isolated from unfractionated whole blood. MiXCR, applied by TCRdb to the RACE reads, yields one record per CDR3 protein. The sample comprises about 39,000 distinct CDR3 sequences, more than 9.5% of which are singletons, and 2% to 2.5% rests with the top ten. The sequencing used whole blood, collected in connection with sensitization to the hapten diphenylcyclopropenone (DPC). These receptors came from a woman aged 35 to 49 with alopecia areata. Some clones in this sample may be carry-over from other donors' samples.

This clonotype was counted only a few times. The chain is built from TRBV5-1 and TRBJ1-1; TRBD1 might be the D (5 bases). The germline CDR1 and CDR2 sequences are SGHRS and YFSETQ. V gave up 4 bases and J gave up 7 bases, with 26 bases separating them. The length of the CDR3 is 17 residues. The CDR3 region has the DNA TGCGCCAGCAGCGCAGGGAACAGCGATTATCAGGGCGTTGAAGCTTTCTTT. Translation: CASSAGNSDYQGVEAFF.

The chain joins TRBV28 to TRBJ2-7, with 8 positions matching TRBD1. This CDR3 contains 14 residues. Germline-derived CDR1 and CDR2 are MDHEN and SYDVKM. V lost 5 bases and J lost 3; bases outside the gene matches: 6. In DNA form, the CDR3 reads TGTGCCAGCAGTCCGTGGACAGGGAACTACGAGCAGTACTTC. Amino acid sequence: CASSPWTGNYEQYF.

This clonotype occurred many times. This rearrangement joins TRBV5-1 to TRBJ2-5; TRBD1 agrees at 9 bases. This CDR3 has 15 residues. J lost 2 bases, V lost 0 bases, and 2 bases had no gene match. From germline, CDR1 is SGHRS and CDR2 YFSETQ. In DNA form, the CDR3 reads TGCGCCAGCAGCTTGGAGGGACAGGGACAAGAGACCCAGTACTTC. It yields the protein CASSLEGQGQETQYF.

The chain joins TRBV6-1 to TRBJ2-5; D could derive from TRBD1 or TRBD2 (5 bases each). The germline V and J ends were trimmed by 11 bases and 1 base, with 14 bases remaining between them. Germline lookup yields CDR1 MNHNS and CDR2 SASEGT. The CDR3 totals 13 residues. The CDR3 DNA follows: TGTGCCCGAGGGGTCCGCAGCCAAGAGACCCAGTACTTC. Translated, it gives CARGVRSQETQYF.

The gene calls are TRBV20-1 and TRBJ1-2, with D hard to call. The germline V gene encodes CDR1 DFQATT and CDR2 SNEGSKA (reference sequence). The V and J ends lost 2 bases and 3 bases respectively, with 13 bases between them. CDR3 length: 14 amino acids. The chain's CDR3 is CSARNQSLDYGYTF. The CDR3 DNA follows: TGCAGTGCTAGAAATCAGAGCTTGGACTATGGCTACACCTTC.

This clonotype was seen at least ten times. The V gene is TRBV28, the J gene TRBJ2-7; the D is unclear. CDR1 MDHEN and CDR2 SYDVKM come from the germline V gene. Trimming cost V 4 bases and J 7 bases, with 5 bases left between them. This CDR3 region has 10 residues. The CDR3 bases are TGTGCCAGCAGTTCGAGGGAGCAGTACTTC. Protein product: CASSSREQYF.

The chain links TRBV7-9 to TRBJ2-7; 12 bases are shared with TRBD2. Germline values: CDR1 SEHNR, CDR2 FQNEAQ (reference sequence). The CDR3 spans 15 residues. Trimming removed 5 bases from V and 5 bases from J; junction bases left unmatched: 7. The CDR3 region is CASSPRLAGDHEQYF. The CDR3 DNA reads as TGTGCCAGCAGCCCAAGACTAGCGGGGGACCACGAGCAGTACTTC. The variable domain in full, completed from reference TRBV7-9 and TRBJ2-7, reads DTGVSQNPRHKITKRGQNVTFRCDPISEHNRLYWYRQTLGQGPEFLTYFQNEAQLEKSRLLSDRFSAERPKGSFSTLEIQRTEQGDSAMYLCASSPRLAGDHEQYFGPGTRLTVT.

This clonotype was recorded a few times. V usage is TRBV20-1 and J usage is TRBJ2-2, with a tentative D call TRBD2 (5 bases). Trimming left V 2 bases short and J 7 bases short, with 8 bases between. The CDR3 is made up of 12 amino acids. Germline V gives CDR1 DFQATT, CDR2 SNEGSKA (reference sequence). The CDR3 DNA reads as TGCAGTGCTAGACTAGCCGGCGGGGAGCTGTTTTTT. The encoded protein is CSARLAGGELFF.

This clonotype has a handful of counts. The chain's CDR3 is CSARDAAPDTQYF. Here the CDR3 DNA reads TGCAGTGCTAGAGATGCGGCCCCAGATACGCAGTATTTT. The J gene is TRBJ2-3, the V gene TRBV20-1; no clear D gene. With 0 bases removed from V and 4 bases from J, the gap between germline ends came to 8 bases. Germline V gives CDR1 DFQATT, CDR2 SNEGSKA (reference sequence). This CDR3 has 13 amino acids.

V is TRBV4-1 and J is TRBJ2-2; TRBD1 matches 9 bases. The V gene's germline CDR1 is MGHRA and CDR2 YSYEKL. J lost 2 bases, V lost 8 bases, and 6 bases had no gene match. The CDR3 spans 15 residues. DNA of the CDR3: TGCGCCAGCGCAAAGGGACAGGGCAACACCGGGGAGCTGTTTTTT. Translation: CASAKGQGNTGELFF.

The chain combines TRBV2 with TRBJ2-5, with D perhaps TRBD2 (5 bases). The V end was cut by 4 bases, the J end by 5 bases, with 8 bases between. The CDR3 spans 12 residues. CDR1 SNHLY and CDR2 FYNNEI come from the germline V gene. CDR3 nucleotide sequence: TGTGCCAGCAGTGGTCCGGGGGAGACCCAGTACTTC. Translating it yields CASSGPGETQYF.

This clonotype was detected only a few times. The chain employs TRBV28 and TRBJ2-1, with D perhaps being TRBD1 or TRBD2 (5 bases each). CDR1 and CDR2 (germline): MDHEN, SYDVKM. The CDR3 has 16 amino acids. V dropped 0 bases and J dropped 5 bases, with 14 bases sitting between them. As DNA, the CDR3 is TGTGCCAGCAGTTTATGGACCGGACGGGGCGACAATGAGCAGTTCTTC. Amino acids: CASSLWTGRGDNEQFF.

This clonotype was seen many times. This chain connects TRBV10-2 to TRBJ1-4; 8 bases agree with TRBD1. The junction had 5 bases not matched to a gene; V was cut back by 6 bases and J by 2 bases. CDR3 length equals 15 residues. Germline lookup yields CDR1 WSHSY and CDR2 SAAADI. The CDR3 DNA is TGCGCCAGCAGGACAGGGGTTGGCACTAATGAAAAACTGTTTTTT. The encoded protein is CASRTGVGTNEKLFF.

The sample holds a few counts of this clonotype. CDR3 in amino acids: CASSELAGKYNEQFF. The DNA for the CDR3 is TGTGCCAGCAGCGAACTAGCGGGGAAATACAATGAGCAGTTCTTC. The chain uses TRBV11-2 and TRBJ2-1; 10 nucleotides agree with TRBD2. The germline V gene has CDR1 SGHAT and CDR2 FQNNGV. V lost 5 bases to trimming and J lost 4 bases; unmatched junction nucleotides: 5. The CDR3 has 15 amino acids.

This clonotype occurred a few times. CDR3 residues: CASSSGMRGIQYF. The CDR3, as DNA: TGTGCCAGCAGCTCCGGGATGCGGGGCATTCAGTACTTC. The rearrangement links TRBV13 to TRBJ2-4; TRBD2 is a possible D gene (6 bases). Looked up from germline, CDR1 is PRHDT and CDR2 is FYEKMQ (reference sequence). The CDR3 spans 13 residues. The V end was cut by 4 bases, the J end by 9 bases, with 13 bases between. Filled out from reference TRBV13 and TRBJ2-4, the complete variable domain reads AAGVIQSPRHLIKEKRETATLKCYPIPRHDTVYWYQQGPGQDPQFLISFYEKMQSDKGSIPDRFSAQQFSDYHSELNMSSLELGDSALYFCASSSGMRGIQYFGAGTRLSVL.

This clonotype was seen a few times. This chain links TRBV2 with TRBJ2-1; 13 nucleotides align to TRBD2. V lost 6 bases, J lost 9 bases, and 8 bases stayed unmatched. Germline CDR1 is SNHLY and CDR2 is FYNNEI. The CDR3 loop spans 15 amino acids. The CDR3 loop is CASRAGTSGVSEQFF. The CDR3 region has the DNA TGTGCCAGCAGAGCCGGGACTAGCGGGGTGAGTGAGCAGTTCTTC.

The chain combines TRBV28 with TRBJ2-7; 11 bases agree with TRBD2. J lost 4 bases, V lost 5 bases, and 7 bases had no gene match. The CDR3 consists of 15 residues. The germline CDR1 and CDR2 sequences are MDHEN and SYDVKM. The CDR3 bases are TGTGCCAGCAGTGGACTAGCGGGCCCTCGGTACGAGCAGTACTTC. It specifies CASSGLAGPRYEQYF.

The J gene is TRBJ1-1, the V gene TRBV28; D gene ambiguous. This CDR3 has 13 residues. The V and J ends lost 10 bases and 1 base respectively, with 13 bases between them. Germline CDR1 and CDR2: MDHEN and SYDVKM. The DNA for the CDR3 is TGTGCCACAGTAGGGTGGGGGAACACTGAAGCTTTCTTT. Translation gives CATVGWGNTEAFF.

This chain uses TRBV14 with TRBJ1-6, with 7 bases that match TRBD1. Losses at the gene ends were 1 base for V and 10 bases for J; bases not matched to a gene: 7. The CDR3 is 15 amino acids. Germline CDR1 SGHDN, CDR2 FVKESK. The CDR3 DNA reads as TGTGCCAGCAGCCAAGTGGAGGGAGGGGGCTCACCCCTCCACTTT. Its protein is CASSQVEGGGSPLHF.

This chain connects TRBV7-2 to TRBJ2-1, with D perhaps TRBD1 (6 bases). The CDR3 length is 15 residues. Trimming pared 5 bases from V and 3 bases from J, leaving 14 bases between. CDR1 and CDR2 from the germline V gene are SGHTA and FQGNSA. The CDR3 here is CASSLDGTSYNEQFF. CDR3 nucleotide sequence: TGTGCCAGCAGCCTCGACGGGACAAGCTACAATGAGCAGTTCTTC.

This clonotype came up many times. V is TRBV4-2 and J is TRBJ2-1, with TRBD1 identical over 8 bases. In germline, CDR1 is LGHNA, CDR2 YNFKEQ. The V and J ends lost 1 base and 0 bases, in that order; junction bases with no gene match: 8. This CDR3 region has 18 residues. The DNA of the CDR3 is TGTGCCAGCAGCCAAGCCGCAGGACAGGGTAGCTCCTACAATGAGCAGTTCTTC. Its translation is CASSQAAGQGSSYNEQFF.